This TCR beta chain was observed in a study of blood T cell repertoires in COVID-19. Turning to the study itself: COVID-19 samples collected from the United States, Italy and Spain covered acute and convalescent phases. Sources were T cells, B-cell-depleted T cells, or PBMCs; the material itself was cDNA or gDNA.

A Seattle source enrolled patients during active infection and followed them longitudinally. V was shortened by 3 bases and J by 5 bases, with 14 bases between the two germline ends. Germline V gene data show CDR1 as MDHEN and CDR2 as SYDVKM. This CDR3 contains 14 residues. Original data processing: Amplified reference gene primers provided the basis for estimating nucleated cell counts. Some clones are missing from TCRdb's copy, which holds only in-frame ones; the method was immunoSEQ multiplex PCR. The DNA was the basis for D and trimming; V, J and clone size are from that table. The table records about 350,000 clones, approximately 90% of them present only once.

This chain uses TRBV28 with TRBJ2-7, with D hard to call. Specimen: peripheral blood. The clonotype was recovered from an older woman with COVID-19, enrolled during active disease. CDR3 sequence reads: CASSFWQKRHEQYF. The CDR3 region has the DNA TGTGCCAGCAGTTTCTGGCAGAAGCGACACGAGCAGTACTTC.